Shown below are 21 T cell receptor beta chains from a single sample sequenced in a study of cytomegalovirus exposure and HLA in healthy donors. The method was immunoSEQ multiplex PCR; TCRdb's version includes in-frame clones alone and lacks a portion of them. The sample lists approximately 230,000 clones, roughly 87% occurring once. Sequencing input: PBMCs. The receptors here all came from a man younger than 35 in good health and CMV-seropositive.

CDR3 DNA sequence: TGCAGCGCCGAGACAGAGTACGAGCAGTACTTC. This translates into CSAETEYEQYF. This chain connects TRBV29-1 to TRBJ2-7; possibly TRBD1 for D (5 bases). The CDR3 is 11 residues long. Germline V gives CDR1 SQVTM, CDR2 ANQGSEA. V was shortened by 7 bases and J by 4 bases, with 11 bases between the two germline ends.

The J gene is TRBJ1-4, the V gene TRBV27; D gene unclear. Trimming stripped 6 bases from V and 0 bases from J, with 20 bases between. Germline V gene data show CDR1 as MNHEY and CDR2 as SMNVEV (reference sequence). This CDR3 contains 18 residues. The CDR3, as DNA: TGTGCCAGCAGAAGCATGGGAACCTTAAGGGCAACTAATGAAAAACTGTTTTTT. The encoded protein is CASRSMGTLRATNEKLFF.

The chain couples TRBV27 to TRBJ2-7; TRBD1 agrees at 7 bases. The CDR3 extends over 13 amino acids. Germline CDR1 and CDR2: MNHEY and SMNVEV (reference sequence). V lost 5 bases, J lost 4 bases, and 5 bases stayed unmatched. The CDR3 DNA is TGTGCCAGCAGTCAATCCAGGGGGTACGAGCAGTACTTC. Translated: CASSQSRGYEQYF.

DNA of the CDR3: TGTGCCAGCAGTGAACCGGGACAGGGGACCTACGAGCAGTACTTC. Protein product: CASSEPGQGTYEQYF. The genes are TRBV6-1 and TRBJ2-7, with TRBD1 matching over 10 bases. The CDR3 has 15 residues. From germline, CDR1 is MNHNS and CDR2 SASEGT. Trimming at V came to 2 bases and at J to 2 bases, leaving 3 bases not matched to a gene.

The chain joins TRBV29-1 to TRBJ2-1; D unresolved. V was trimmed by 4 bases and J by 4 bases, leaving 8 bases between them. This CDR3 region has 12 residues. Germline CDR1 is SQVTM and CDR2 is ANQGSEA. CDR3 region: CSVVAVYNEQFF. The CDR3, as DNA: TGCAGCGTTGTGGCAGTTTACAATGAGCAGTTCTTC.

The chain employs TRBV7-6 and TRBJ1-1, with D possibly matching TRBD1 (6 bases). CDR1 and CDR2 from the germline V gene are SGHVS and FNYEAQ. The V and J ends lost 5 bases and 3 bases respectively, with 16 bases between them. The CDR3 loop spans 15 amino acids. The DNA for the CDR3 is TGTGCCAGCAGCCACAAAACGGACAGTGACACTGAAGCTTTCTTT. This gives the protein CASSHKTDSDTEAFF.

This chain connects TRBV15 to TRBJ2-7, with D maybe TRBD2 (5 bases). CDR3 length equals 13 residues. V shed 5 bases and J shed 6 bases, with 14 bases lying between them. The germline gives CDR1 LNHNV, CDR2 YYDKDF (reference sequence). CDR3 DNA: TGTGCCACCAGCGGCCGGACTTTACGCGAGCAGTACTTC. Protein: CATSGRTLREQYF.

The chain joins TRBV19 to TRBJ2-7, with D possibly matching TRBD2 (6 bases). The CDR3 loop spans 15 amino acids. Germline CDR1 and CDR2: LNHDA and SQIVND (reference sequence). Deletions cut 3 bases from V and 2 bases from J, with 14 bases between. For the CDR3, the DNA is TGTGCCAGTAGTATGAGGCCTAGCGAGACCTACGAGCAGTACTTC. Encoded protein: CASSMRPSETYEQYF.

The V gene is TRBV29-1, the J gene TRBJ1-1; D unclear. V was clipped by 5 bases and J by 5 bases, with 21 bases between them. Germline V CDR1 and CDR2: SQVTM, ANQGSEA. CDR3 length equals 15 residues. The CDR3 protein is CSVCPALPPNTEAFF. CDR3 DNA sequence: TGCAGCGTTTGTCCGGCTCTACCCCCGAATACTGAAGCTTTCTTT.

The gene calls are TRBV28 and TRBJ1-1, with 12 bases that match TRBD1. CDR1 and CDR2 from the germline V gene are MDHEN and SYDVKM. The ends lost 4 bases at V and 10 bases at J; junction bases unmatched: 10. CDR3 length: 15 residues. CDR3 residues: CASSSAGTGGEVAFF. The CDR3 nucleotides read TGTGCCAGCAGTTCTGCCGGGACAGGGGGCGAGGTAGCTTTCTTT.

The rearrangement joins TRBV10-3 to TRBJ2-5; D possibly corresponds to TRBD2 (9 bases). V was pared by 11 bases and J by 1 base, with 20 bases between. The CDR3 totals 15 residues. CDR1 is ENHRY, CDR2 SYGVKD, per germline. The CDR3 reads CASQGASGVQETQYF. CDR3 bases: TGTGCCTCCCAGGGGGCTAGCGGGGTCCAAGAGACCCAGTACTTC.

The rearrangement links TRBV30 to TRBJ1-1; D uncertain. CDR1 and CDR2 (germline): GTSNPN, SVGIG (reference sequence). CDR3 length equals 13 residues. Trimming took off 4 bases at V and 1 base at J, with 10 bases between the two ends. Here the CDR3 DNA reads TGTGCCTGGACGTCTGCGAGGAACACTGAAGCTTTCTTT. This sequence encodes CAWTSARNTEAFF.

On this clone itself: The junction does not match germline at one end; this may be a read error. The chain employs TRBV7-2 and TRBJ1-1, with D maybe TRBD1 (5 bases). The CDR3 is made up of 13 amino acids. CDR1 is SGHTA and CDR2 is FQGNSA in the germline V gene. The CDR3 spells CASTLDSYTEAFF. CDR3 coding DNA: TGTGCCAGCACCTTAGACAGTTACACTGAAGCTTTCTTT.

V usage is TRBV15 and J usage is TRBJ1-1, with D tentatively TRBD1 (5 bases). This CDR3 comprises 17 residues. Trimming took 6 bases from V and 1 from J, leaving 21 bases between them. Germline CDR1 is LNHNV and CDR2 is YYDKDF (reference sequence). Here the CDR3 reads CATRSWETGEKNTEAFF. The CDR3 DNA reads TGTGCCACCAGGAGTTGGGAAACGGGGGAAAAGAACACTGAAGCTTTCTTT.

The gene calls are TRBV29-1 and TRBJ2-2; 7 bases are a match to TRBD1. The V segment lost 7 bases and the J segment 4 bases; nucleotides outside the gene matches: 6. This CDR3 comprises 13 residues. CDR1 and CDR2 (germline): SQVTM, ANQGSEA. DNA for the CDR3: TGCAGCGCCGGGACAGCCCTCACCGGGGAGCTGTTTTTT. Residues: CSAGTALTGELFF.

CDR3 region: CASRFSGRVYEQYF. CDR3 nucleotide sequence: TGTGCCAGCAGGTTTAGCGGGAGGGTCTACGAGCAGTACTTC. The V call is TRBV6-7, the J call TRBJ2-7; 11 bases are shared with TRBD2. TRBV6-7 is filed as an ORF, its function uncertain. The CDR3 is 14 residues long. Losses at the gene ends were 6 bases for V and 3 bases for J; bases not matched to a gene: 4.

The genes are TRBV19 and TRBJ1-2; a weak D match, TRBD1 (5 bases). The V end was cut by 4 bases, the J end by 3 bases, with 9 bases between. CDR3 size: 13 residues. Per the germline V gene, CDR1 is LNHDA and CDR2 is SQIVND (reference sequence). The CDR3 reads CASSNAGYYGYTF. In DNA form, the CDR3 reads TGTGCCAGTAGTAACGCAGGGTACTATGGCTACACCTTC.

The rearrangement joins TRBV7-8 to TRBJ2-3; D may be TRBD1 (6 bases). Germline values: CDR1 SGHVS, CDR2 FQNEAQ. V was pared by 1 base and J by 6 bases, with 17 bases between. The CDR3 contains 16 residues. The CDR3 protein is CASSLGHGQRGDTQYF. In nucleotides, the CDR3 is TGTGCCAGCAGCTTAGGGCACGGACAGCGAGGCGATACGCAGTATTTT. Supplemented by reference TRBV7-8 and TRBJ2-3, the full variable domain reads GAGVSQSPRYKVAKRGQDVALRCDPISGHVSLFWYQQALGQGPEFLTYFQNEAQLDKSGLPSDRFFAERPEGSVSTLKIQRTQQEDSAVYLCASSLGHGQRGDTQYFGPGTRLTVL.

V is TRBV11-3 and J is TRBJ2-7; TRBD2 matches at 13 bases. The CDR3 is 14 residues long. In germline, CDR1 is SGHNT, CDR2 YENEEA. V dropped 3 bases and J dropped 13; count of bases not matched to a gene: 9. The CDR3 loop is CASSFGTSGMFYYF. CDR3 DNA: TGTGCCAGCAGCTTCGGGACTAGCGGGATGTTTTACTACTTC.

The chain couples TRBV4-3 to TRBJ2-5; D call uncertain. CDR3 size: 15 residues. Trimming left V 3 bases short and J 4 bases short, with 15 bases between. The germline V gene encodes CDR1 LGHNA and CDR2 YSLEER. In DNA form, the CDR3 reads TGCGCCAGCAGCCAGCGCCTTATGGGGTTAGAGACCCAGTACTTC. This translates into CASSQRLMGLETQYF.

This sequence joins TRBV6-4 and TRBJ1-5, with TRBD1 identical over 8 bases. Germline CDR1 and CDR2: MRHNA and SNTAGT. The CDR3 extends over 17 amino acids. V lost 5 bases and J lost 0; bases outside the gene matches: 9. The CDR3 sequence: CASSLRDRLYSNQPQHF. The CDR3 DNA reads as TGTGCCAGCAGTCTCCGGGACAGGCTTTATAGCAATCAGCCCCAGCATTTT.